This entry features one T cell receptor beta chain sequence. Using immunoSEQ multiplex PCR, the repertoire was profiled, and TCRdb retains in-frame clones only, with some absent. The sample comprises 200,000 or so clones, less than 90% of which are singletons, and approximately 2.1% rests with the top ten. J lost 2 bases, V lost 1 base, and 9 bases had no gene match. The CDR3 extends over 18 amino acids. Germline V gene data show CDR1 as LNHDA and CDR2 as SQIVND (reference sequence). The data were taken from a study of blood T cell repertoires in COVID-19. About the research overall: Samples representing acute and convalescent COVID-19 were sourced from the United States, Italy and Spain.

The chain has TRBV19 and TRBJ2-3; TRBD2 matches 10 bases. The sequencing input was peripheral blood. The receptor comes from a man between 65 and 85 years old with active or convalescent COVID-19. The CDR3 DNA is TGTGCCAGTAGTATAGTGGGCACTAGCGGGACCATCACAGATACGCAGTATTTT. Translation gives CASSIVGTSGTITDTQYF.